The text below deals with one TCR beta chain. The data originate from a study of tumor-infiltrating lymphocytes in primary liver carcinoma. cDNA specific to TCR beta was made from roughly 500 ng of total RNA, with a constant-region primer employed for priming. Sequencing libraries for TCR beta derived from three nested multiplex PCR rounds that used slightly modified ARM-PCR. Running 10 cycles apiece, the first two PCR rounds relied on TRBV1-TRBV30 forward primers together with a C-beta reverse primer. TCRdb analysed the multiplex PCR reads with MiXCR anew, one entry per CDR3 protein. The data contain around 81,000 distinct CDR3 sequences, about two thirds of them singletons. The CDR3 length is 15 residues. Germline V CDR1 and CDR2: MNHNY, SVGAGI (reference sequence). Taking 20-30 mg of unsorted bulk tissue, the authors co-extracted RNA and DNA.

The sequenced sample was liver tumor tissue from sampling region 4. Subset: tumor region T4, right-lateral pole. The rearrangement joins TRBV6-6 to TRBJ1-5; a possible D gene is TRBD2 (6 bases). The end of the DNA fits TRBJ2-3 better, so the J call may be wrong. The clonotype comes from a woman in her sixties with primary liver carcinoma and hepatitis B virus infection. CDR3 DNA: TGTGCCAGCAGTTACCCAGACTGGGAGGACCAGCCCCAGTATTTT. Encoded protein: CASSYPDWEDQPQYF.